The 30 T cell receptor beta chains listed next were all sequenced from one sample in a study of shared clonotypes between healthy human individuals (dated by TCRdb to about 2020). CD8 naive samples were obtained by positive selection for CCR7 among CD45RO-negative cells, yielding a CD45RA+CCR7+ population from which TemRA cells were excluded. The receptor library was made with the immunoSEQ multiplex PCR assay. Imported from immuneACCESS, the table was reduced by TCRdb to in-frame sequences with V and J called. These copies leave out some clones; in studies compared against another copy, an unresolved V gene accounts for under half, and the cause of the remainder is not known. Present in this sample are 2 million to 2.5 million clones, about 93% of which were seen just once. The ten largest account for over 1.5% of the sample. The source material was naive CD8+ T cells from PBMCs. The label giving this sample's cell subset or site can be read as: CD45RA+CCR7+. The source of these receptors is a man aged 18 to 30 in good health. Some clones in this sample may be carry-over from other donors' samples.

This rearrangement joins TRBV10-3 to TRBJ2-7, with D unresolved. Trimming cost V 6 bases and J 6 bases, with 21 bases left between them. Germline assignment: CDR1 ENHRY and CDR2 SYGVKD. CDR3 size: 15 residues. CDR3 bases: TGTGCCATCAGCCCCGGTGGGCAAAGATATGGCGAGCAGTACTTC. The encoded protein is CAISPGGQRYGEQYF.

The chain recombines TRBV10-1 with TRBJ2-2; TRBD2 aligns across 11 bases. CDR1 is WNHNN and CDR2 is SYGVQD in the germline V gene (reference sequence). The V gene end was trimmed by 6 bases and the J gene end by 0 bases; junction bases not matched to a gene: 6. CDR3 length: 17 residues. CDR3 amino acids: CASSETSGIANTGELFF. The CDR3 region has the DNA TGCGCCAGCAGCGAGACTAGCGGGATAGCGAACACCGGGGAGCTGTTTTTT.

The chain links TRBV7-6 to TRBJ2-1; TRBD1 matches at 10 bases. The CDR3 spans 19 residues. The germline gives CDR1 SGHVS, CDR2 FNYEAQ. Trimming took 4 bases from V and 0 from J; bases not matched to a gene: 12. As DNA, the CDR3 is TGTGCCAGCAGCTCTCGAGGGGACAGGGGCCAAGGCTCCTACAATGAGCAGTTCTTC. It yields the protein CASSSRGDRGQGSYNEQFF.

This clone was observed a single time. In DNA form, the CDR3 reads TGTGCCAGTTCCCTTGGGGGGTACAATCAGCCCCAGCATTTT. It yields the protein CASSLGGYNQPQHF. This chain connects TRBV2 to TRBJ1-5; possible D gene TRBD1, 5 bases. The CDR3 has 14 residues. Trimming took 9 bases from V and 3 from J, leaving 15 bases between them. Germline CDR1 and CDR2: SNHLY and FYNNEI.

The genes are TRBV7-2 and TRBJ2-2; D gene unclear. Germline CDR1 is SGHTA and CDR2 is FQGNSA. V lost 1 base, J lost 5 bases, and 8 bases lay in between. The CDR3 extends over 14 amino acids. As DNA, the CDR3 is TGTGCCAGCAGCTTAGATCCAGCGACCGGGGAGCTGTTTTTT. Encoded protein: CASSLDPATGELFF.

V usage is TRBV5-8 and J usage is TRBJ2-7; D not certain. The CDR3 has 15 amino acids. In germline, CDR1 is SGHTS, CDR2 YDEGEE. The V gene lost 4 bases and the J gene lost 2 bases, with 16 bases spanning the gap. DNA for the CDR3: TGTGCCAGCAGCCCAATATGGGGTGACGCCTACGAGCAGTACTTC. It encodes CASSPIWGDAYEQYF.

The rearrangement uses TRBV2 and TRBJ1-2, with 7 bases identical to TRBD1. Germline lookup yields CDR1 SNHLY and CDR2 FYNNEI. V shed 3 bases, J shed 2 bases, and the junction held 9 bases outside the gene matches. The CDR3 runs 16 residues. CDR3 loop: CASSDDPGQRNYGYTF. As DNA, the CDR3 is TGTGCCAGCAGTGATGACCCGGGACAGAGGAACTATGGCTACACCTTC.

The chain carries TRBV29-1 and TRBJ2-5; a weak D match, TRBD1 (5 bases). This CDR3 comprises 12 residues. The ends were cut back, 6 bases at V and 4 bases at J, with 12 bases in the middle. The V gene's germline CDR1 is SQVTM and CDR2 ANQGSEA. The DNA for the CDR3 is TGCAGCGTCCGGACACCGCCAGAGACCCAGTACTTC. Translating gives CSVRTPPETQYF.

This chain connects TRBV27 to TRBJ1-2; 7 bases match TRBD1. After removal of 3 bases from V and 0 bases from J, the junction contained 7 bases not matched to a gene. Looked up from germline, CDR1 is MNHEY and CDR2 is SMNVEV (reference sequence). This CDR3 has 16 residues. Written as DNA, the CDR3 is TGTGCCAGCAGTTTGGGTCCGGGACAGACTAACTATGGCTACACCTTC. It is translated as CASSLGPGQTNYGYTF.

This chain links TRBV7-8 with TRBJ1-3; a possible D gene is TRBD1 (6 bases). There are 14 residues in the CDR3. Trimming shortened V by 8 bases and J by 4 bases, and 15 bases separated the two germline ends. Germline lookup yields CDR1 SGHVS and CDR2 FQNEAQ. The CDR3 DNA reads as TGTGCCAGCGGAGACAGGCCCGCGGGAAACACCATATATTTT. Its protein is CASGDRPAGNTIYF.

V is TRBV6-5 and J is TRBJ2-5; perhaps TRBD2 as D (6 bases). The last part of the DNA fits TRBJ2-7 better; the J call may be wrong. This CDR3 is 12 amino acids long. CDR1 is MNHEY, CDR2 SVGAGI, per germline. The CDR3 region has the DNA TGTGCCAGCAGTTATTCGGGGGACGAGCAGTACTTC. Amino acid sequence: CASSYSGDEQYF.

Comment on this clone: Other DNA sequences in this specimen translate into the identical CDR3. The genes are TRBV9 and TRBJ1-2; D is undetermined. Trimming cost V 0 bases and J 6 bases, with 9 bases left between them. Per the germline V gene, CDR1 is SGDLS and CDR2 is YYNGEE. This CDR3 is 13 amino acids long. This chain's CDR3 is CASSVGGSDGYTF. The CDR3 region has the DNA TGTGCCAGCAGCGTAGGGGGAAGTGATGGCTACACCTTC. The variable domain in full, with the rest retrieved from reference TRBV9 and TRBJ1-2, is DSGVTQTPKHLITATGQRVTLRCSPRSGDLSVYWYQQSLDQGLQFLIQYYNGEERAKGNILERFSAQQFPDLHSELNLSSLELGDSALYFCASSVGGSDGYTFGSGTRLTVV.

V is TRBV27 and J is TRBJ2-5; TRBD1 agrees at 9 bases. The CDR3 is made up of 13 amino acids. Germline V CDR1 and CDR2: MNHEY, SMNVEV (reference sequence). V was clipped by 5 bases and J by 4 bases; unmatched bases: 2. The CDR3 reads CASSNRGPETQYF. CDR3 in DNA: TGTGCCAGCAGTAACAGGGGGCCAGAGACCCAGTACTTC.

The chain uses TRBV9 and TRBJ2-1, with 14 bases identical to TRBD2. The CDR3 spans 15 residues. The germline gives CDR1 SGDLS, CDR2 YYNGEE. V lost 3 bases, J lost 8 bases, and 4 bases stayed unmatched. Written as DNA, the CDR3 is TGTGCCAGCAGCGCAGGGACTAGCGGGAGTTATGAGCAGTTCTTC. This codes for CASSAGTSGSYEQFF.

This rearrangement joins TRBV15 to TRBJ2-7, with D possibly matching TRBD2 (6 bases). This CDR3 spans 13 amino acids. Germline V gives CDR1 LNHNV, CDR2 YYDKDF (reference sequence). Trimming took off 7 bases at V and 9 bases at J, with 19 bases between the two ends. The CDR3 spells CATTSIGEAGQYF. DNA of the CDR3: TGTGCCACCACCTCAATCGGGGAAGCGGGGCAGTACTTC.

This clone has just a few counts. Other DNA sequences in the sample encode the same CDR3. The chain is built from TRBV29-1 and TRBJ2-7; 11 bases align to TRBD1. This CDR3 is built from 13 residues. V lost 4 bases, J lost 2 bases, and 1 base stayed unmatched. CDR1 is SQVTM and CDR2 is ANQGSEA in the germline V gene. The CDR3 reads CSVGGQGAYEQYF. CDR3 nucleotide sequence: TGCAGCGTTGGGGGACAGGGGGCCTACGAGCAGTACTTC.

The chain employs TRBV18 and TRBJ2-2; D gene ambiguous. The CDR3 consists of 17 residues. Trimming took 3 bases from V and 6 from J, leaving 20 bases between them. CDR1 and CDR2 from the germline V gene are KGHSH and LQKENI. DNA of the CDR3: TGTGCCAGCTCACCTCGGAGAGACGCCGTAGGTTCCGGGGAGCTGTTTTTT. Amino acid sequence: CASSPRRDAVGSGELFF.

This CDR3 reads CASGQSGGYEQYF. As DNA, the CDR3 is TGTGCCAGCGGGCAAAGCGGGGGGTACGAGCAGTACTTC. The gene calls are TRBV27 and TRBJ2-7; TRBD2 matches 9 bases. The CDR3 sequence is 13 residues long. With V trimmed by 8 bases and J by 4 bases, 6 bases remained unmatched. The V gene's germline CDR1 is MNHEY and CDR2 SMNVEV (reference sequence).

This clone was recorded only once. The chain couples TRBV14 to TRBJ1-4; 9 bases agree with TRBD1. With 4 bases clipped from V and 7 bases from J, the junction kept 10 bases outside the gene matches. The germline gives CDR1 SGHDN, CDR2 FVKESK. This CDR3 is built from 16 residues. CDR3 sequence: CASSRGGTGLGEKLFF. The CDR3 DNA sequence: TGTGCCAGCAGCCGTGGCGGGACAGGGCTCGGTGAAAAACTGTTTTTT.

The count of this clone is one. The chain employs TRBV19 and TRBJ1-5; D is unclear. Germline V gene sequence: CDR1 LNHDA, CDR2 SQIVND (reference sequence). Trimming removed 2 bases at V and 6 bases at J, with 8 bases between. This CDR3 is 13 amino acids long. CDR3 residues: CASSIRVSQPQHF. In DNA, the CDR3 is TGTGCCAGTAGTATAAGGGTTAGTCAGCCCCAGCATTTT.

The V call is TRBV14, the J call TRBJ2-3; D not certain. V was trimmed by 1 base and J by 4 bases, leaving 6 bases between them. Germline assignment: CDR1 SGHDN and CDR2 FVKESK. This CDR3 is built from 13 residues. The CDR3 DNA reads as TGTGCCAGCAGCCAAGGAATAGCAGATACGCAGTATTTT. Its translation is CASSQGIADTQYF. The whole variable domain, filled in from reference TRBV14 and TRBJ2-3, reads EAGVTQFPSHSVIEKGQTVTLRCDPISGHDNLYWYRRVMGKEIKFLLHFVKESKQDESGMPNNRFLAERTGGTYSTLKVQPAELEDSGVYFCASSQGIADTQYFGPGTRLTVL.

The rearrangement uses TRBV12-5 and TRBJ2-1, with D perhaps matching TRBD2 (7 bases). The ends were cut back, 5 bases at V and 10 bases at J, with 21 bases in the middle. This CDR3 region has 15 residues. Germline V gene lookup returns CDR1 LGHNT and CDR2 FRNRAP. The chain's CDR3 is CASGIGGGPLLEQFF. The DNA of the CDR3 is TGTGCTAGTGGTATAGGGGGGGGTCCGCTACTGGAGCAGTTCTTC.

This clone was recorded once. The rearrangement joins TRBV7-2 to TRBJ2-1; the D gene is possibly TRBD2 (5 bases). Germline V gene lookup returns CDR1 SGHTA and CDR2 FQGNSA. V shed 5 bases and J shed 6 bases, with 11 bases lying between them. The CDR3 contains 13 residues. The DNA of the CDR3 is TGTGCCAGCAGCCCAATGGGGAGCAATGAGCAGTTCTTC. Its protein product is CASSPMGSNEQFF.

To note about this clone: The sample has other DNA sequences that encode this CDR3 too. V and J are TRBV9 and TRBJ2-7, with unresolved D. The ends were cut back, 1 base at V and 4 bases at J, with 3 bases in the middle. This CDR3 comprises 11 residues. Germline assignment: CDR1 SGDLS and CDR2 YYNGEE. CDR3 coding DNA: TGTGCCAGCAGCGTACGATACGAGCAGTACTTC. It yields the protein CASSVRYEQYF. Full variable domain (missing parts from reference TRBV9 and TRBJ2-7): DSGVTQTPKHLITATGQRVTLRCSPRSGDLSVYWYQQSLDQGLQFLIQYYNGEERAKGNILERFSAQQFPDLHSELNLSSLELGDSALYFCASSVRYEQYFGPGTRLTVT.

The V call is TRBV2, the J call TRBJ2-1; D call uncertain. Per germline, CDR1 SNHLY and CDR2 FYNNEI. The length of the CDR3 is 11 residues. V lost 7 bases and J lost 8, with 9 bases in between. The CDR3 DNA follows: TGTGCCAGCATCTTTGAGGATGAGCAGTTCTTC. This translates into CASIFEDEQFF.

The chain couples TRBV2 to TRBJ2-2; 11 bases line up with TRBD2. The CDR3 totals 18 residues. Losses at the gene ends were 7 bases for V and 4 bases for J; bases not matched to a gene: 14. Germline CDR1 SNHLY, CDR2 FYNNEI. The chain's CDR3 is CASNPPSGRIGSTGELFF. CDR3 DNA sequence: TGTGCCAGCAATCCTCCTAGCGGGAGGATCGGAAGCACCGGGGAGCTGTTTTTT. Together with reference TRBV2 and TRBJ2-2, the CDR3 gives the full variable domain: EPEVTQTPSHQVTQMGQEVILRCVPISNHLYFYWYRQILGQKVEFLVSFYNNEISEKSEIFDDQFSVERPDGSNFTLKIRSTKLEDSAMYFCASNPPSGRIGSTGELFFGEGSRLTVL.

The chain carries TRBV2 and TRBJ2-7, with D hard to call. V was cut by 6 bases and J by 2 bases, with 14 bases left in between. CDR3 length: 14 residues. The germline V gene has CDR1 SNHLY and CDR2 FYNNEI. The CDR3, as DNA: TGTGCCAGCAGGGACCACAAGTATACCTACGAGCAGTACTTC. This translates into CASRDHKYTYEQYF.

The rearrangement uses TRBV11-3 and TRBJ2-4, with D possibly TRBD1 on 6 matching bases. The CDR3 is 14 amino acids. Germline-derived CDR1 and CDR2 are SGHNT and YENEEA. V lost 5 bases, J lost 2 bases, and 10 bases lay in between. The CDR3 sequence: CASSAQGSKNIQYF. The CDR3 coding sequence is TGTGCCAGCAGCGCACAGGGTTCCAAAAACATTCAGTACTTC.

The chain uses TRBV29-1 and TRBJ2-3, with TRBD1 as a possible D gene (6 bases). This CDR3 is 11 amino acids long. V lost 7 bases, J lost 10 bases, and 15 bases lay in between. CDR1 SQVTM and CDR2 ANQGSEA come from the germline V gene. In DNA, the CDR3 is TGCAGCGCCCTTACAGGGAATCCGCAGTATTTT. Protein product: CSALTGNPQYF.

The chain has TRBV4-1 and TRBJ1-1; a weak D match, TRBD1 (6 bases). CDR3 length: 15 residues. V lost 4 bases and J lost 4, with 16 bases in between. The germline CDR1 and CDR2 sequences are MGHRA and YSYEKL. The CDR3 nucleotides are TGCGCCAGCAGCCGAGGAACAGGGCGGTTCACTGAAGCTTTCTTT. This translates into CASSRGTGRFTEAFF.